A selection of T cell receptor beta chains follows, all from one sample in a study of blood T cells in healthy people across ages. TCRdb re-derived calls from the 5' RACE reads in MiXCR, one entry per CDR3 protein. The sample lists 600,000 or so distinct CDR3 sequences; roughly 31% were seen once. The sample was blood. The origin of the receptors is a woman at least 80 years old in good health. CDR3s include the opening cysteine and the closing phenylalanine or tryptophan. The D gene is left open where the match is weak. Some rows mark clone size as missing; the rest say once, few, many or name a class of expanded clone.

V gene: TRBV6-2/TRBV6-3
J gene: TRBJ1-1
D gene: TRBD1
clone size: .
CDR3 protein: CASSYPRAGGTEAFF
CDR3 DNA: TGTGCCAGCAGTTACCCCCGCGCAGGGGGCACTGAAGCTTTCTTT

V gene: TRBV3-1
J gene: TRBJ1-3
D gene: .
clone size: .
CDR3 protein: CASSPWGTSRSGNTIYF
CDR3 DNA: TGTGCCAGCAGCCCTTGGGGGACGTCTCGCTCTGGAAACACCATATATTTT

V gene: TRBV20-1
J gene: TRBJ1-5
D gene: .
clone size: .
CDR3 protein: CSAGPSNQPQHF
CDR3 DNA: TGCAGTGCTGGCCCTAGCAATCAGCCCCAGCATTTT

V gene: TRBV5-1
J gene: TRBJ2-1
D gene: TRBD2
clone size: .
CDR3 protein: CASSTVAGGGNEQFF
CDR3 DNA: TGCGCCAGCAGCACCGTAGCGGGGGGCGGTAATGAGCAGTTCTTC

V gene: TRBV4-2
J gene: TRBJ1-1
D gene: .
clone size: .
CDR3 protein: CASSQGTGWCAEAFF
CDR3 DNA: TGTGCCAGCAGCCAAGGAACAGGGTGGTGCGCTGAAGCTTTCTTT

V gene: TRBV9
J gene: TRBJ2-4
D gene: TRBD1
clone size: .
CDR3 protein: CASSPMTGLAKNIQYF
CDR3 DNA: TGTGCCAGCAGCCCAATGACAGGGTTGGCCAAAAACATTCAGTACTTC

V gene: TRBV7-9
J gene: TRBJ2-4
D gene: TRBD1
clone size: many
CDR3 protein: CASTPAGQGKNIQYF
CDR3 DNA: TGTGCCAGCACCCCCGCCGGACAGGGTAAAAACATTCAGTACTTC

V gene: TRBV7-3
J gene: TRBJ1-1
D gene: .
clone size: .
CDR3 protein: CASSSQGKNTEAFF
CDR3 DNA: TGTGCCAGCAGCTCTCAGGGGAAGAACACTGAAGCTTTCTTT

V gene: TRBV7-9
J gene: TRBJ2-5
D gene: .
clone size: .
CDR3 protein: CASSQQGEQETQYF
CDR3 DNA: TGTGCCAGCAGCCAACAGGGAGAGCAAGAGACCCAGTACTTC

V gene: TRBV12-3/TRBV12-4
J gene: TRBJ1-1
D gene: .
clone size: few
CDR3 protein: CASTRTAMNTEAFF
CDR3 DNA: TGTGCCAGCACGAGGACAGCAATGAACACTGAAGCTTTCTTT

V gene: TRBV5-1
J gene: TRBJ2-1
D gene: .
clone size: many
CDR3 protein: CASSLGQGEQFF
CDR3 DNA: TGCGCCAGCAGCTTGGGGCAGGGTGAGCAGTTCTTC

V gene: TRBV27
J gene: TRBJ2-4
D gene: TRBD1
clone size: .
CDR3 protein: CASSVNRGLTYERYF
CDR3 DNA: TGTGCCAGCAGTGTAAACAGGGGATTGACCTACGAGCGGTACTTC

V gene: TRBV7-9
J gene: TRBJ2-3
D gene: .
clone size: .
CDR3 protein: CASSLEIQRGTDTQYF
CDR3 DNA: TGTGCCAGCAGCTTAGAGATCCAGCGGGGCACAGATACGCAGTATTTT

V gene: TRBV6-6
J gene: TRBJ1-1
D gene: .
clone size: few
CDR3 protein: CASIQGGNTEAFF
CDR3 DNA: TGTGCCAGCATTCAGGGTGGCAACACTGAAGCTTTCTTT

V gene: TRBV7-3
J gene: TRBJ2-3
D gene: .
clone size: few
CDR3 protein: CASSRRGGEDTQYF
CDR3 DNA: TGTGCCAGCAGCCGTAGGGGGGGGGAGGATACGCAGTATTTT

V gene: TRBV20-1
J gene: TRBJ2-7
D gene: .
clone size: .
CDR3 protein: CSATRAQGWSYEQYF
CDR3 DNA: TGCAGTGCCACTAGGGCGCAGGGATGGTCCTACGAGCAGTACTTC

V gene: TRBV20-1
J gene: TRBJ2-6
D gene: .
clone size: .
CDR3 protein: CSALGGPGANVLTF
CDR3 DNA: TGCAGTGCCCTCGGGGGGCCAGGGGCCAACGTCCTGACTTTC